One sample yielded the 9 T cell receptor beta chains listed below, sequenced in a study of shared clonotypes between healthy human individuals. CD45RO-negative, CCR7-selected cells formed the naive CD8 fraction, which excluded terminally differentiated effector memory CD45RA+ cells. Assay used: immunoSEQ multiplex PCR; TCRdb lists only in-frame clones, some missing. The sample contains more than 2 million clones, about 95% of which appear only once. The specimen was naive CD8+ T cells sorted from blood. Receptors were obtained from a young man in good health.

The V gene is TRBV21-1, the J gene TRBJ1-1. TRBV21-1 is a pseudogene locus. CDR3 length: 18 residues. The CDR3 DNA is TGTGCCAGCAGCAAAATCAATCCCCGCGGCCACATGAACACTGAAGCTTTCTTT. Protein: CASSKINPRGHMNTEAFF.

CDR3 coding DNA: TGCGCCAGCAGCCAAGCCCTAGCGGTCTACGAGCAGTACTTC. Translating it yields CASSQALAVYEQYF. The gene calls are TRBV4-1 and TRBJ2-7, with 7 bases lining up with TRBD2. Germline trimming cut 1 base from V and 3 bases from J; bases unmatched to any gene: 3. Germline CDR1 reads MGHRA; CDR2 reads YSYEKL. The CDR3 is 14 amino acids.

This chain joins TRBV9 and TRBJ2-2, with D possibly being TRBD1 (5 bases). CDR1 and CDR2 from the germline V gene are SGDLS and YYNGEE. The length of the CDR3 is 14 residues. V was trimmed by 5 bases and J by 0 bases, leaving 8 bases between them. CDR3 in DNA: TGTGCCAGCAGAGGACATGCGAACACCGGGGAGCTGTTTTTT. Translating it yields CASRGHANTGELFF.

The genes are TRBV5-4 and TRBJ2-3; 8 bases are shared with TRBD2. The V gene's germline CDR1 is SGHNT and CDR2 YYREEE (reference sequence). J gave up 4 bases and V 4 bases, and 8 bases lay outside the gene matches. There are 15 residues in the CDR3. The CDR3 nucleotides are TGTGCCAGCAGCCCAAGCGGGAGTGTCTCAGATACGCAGTATTTT. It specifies CASSPSGSVSDTQYF.

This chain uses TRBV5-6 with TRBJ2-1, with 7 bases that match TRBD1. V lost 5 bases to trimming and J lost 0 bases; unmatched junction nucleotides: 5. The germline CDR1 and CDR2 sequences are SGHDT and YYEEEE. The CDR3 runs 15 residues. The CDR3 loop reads CASSWGTDSYNEQFF. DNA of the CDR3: TGTGCCAGCAGTTGGGGGACAGACTCCTACAATGAGCAGTTCTTC. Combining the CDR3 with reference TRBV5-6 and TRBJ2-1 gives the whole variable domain DAGVTQSPTHLIKTRGQQVTLRCSPKSGHDTVSWYQQALGQGPQFIFQYYEEEERQRGNFPDRFSGHQFPNYSSELNVNALLLGDSALYLCASSWGTDSYNEQFFGPGTRLTVL.

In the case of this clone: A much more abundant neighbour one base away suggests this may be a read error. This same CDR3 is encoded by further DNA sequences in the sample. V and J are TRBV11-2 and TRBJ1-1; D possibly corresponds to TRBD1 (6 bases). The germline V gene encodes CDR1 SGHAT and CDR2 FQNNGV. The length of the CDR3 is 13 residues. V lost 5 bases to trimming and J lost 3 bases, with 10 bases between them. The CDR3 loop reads CASSLGGDTEAFF. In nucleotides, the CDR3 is TGTGCCAGCAGCCTAGGGGGGGACACTGAAGCTTTCTTT.

The CDR3 sequence is CASSQGTGGRNTEAFF. CDR3 nucleotides: TGTGCCAGCAGCCAGGGGACAGGGGGCCGAAACACTGAAGCTTTCTTT. The rearrangement links TRBV14 to TRBJ1-1; TRBD1 agrees at 12 bases. The V and J ends lost 3 bases and 2 bases, in that order; junction bases with no gene match: 4. The germline gives CDR1 SGHDN, CDR2 FVKESK. The CDR3 spans 16 residues.

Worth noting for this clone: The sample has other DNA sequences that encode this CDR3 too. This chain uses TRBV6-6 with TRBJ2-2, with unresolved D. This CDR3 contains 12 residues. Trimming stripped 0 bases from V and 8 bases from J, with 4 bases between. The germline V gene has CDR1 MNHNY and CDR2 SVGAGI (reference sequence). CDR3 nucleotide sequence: TGTGCCAGCAGTTACTCCACGGGGGAGCTGTTTTTT. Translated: CASSYSTGELFF.

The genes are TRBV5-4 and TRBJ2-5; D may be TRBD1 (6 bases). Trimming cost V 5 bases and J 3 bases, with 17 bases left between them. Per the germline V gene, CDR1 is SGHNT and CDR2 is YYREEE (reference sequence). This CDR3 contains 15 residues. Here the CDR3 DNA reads TGTGCCAGCAGTTCGACAGGCCTAGAAGAAGAGACCCAGTACTTC. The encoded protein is CASSSTGLEEETQYF.